Following are 17 T cell receptor beta chains from one sample sequenced in a study of blood T cell repertoires in COVID-19. Profiling relied on immunoSEQ multiplex PCR, and the TCRdb table lists in-frame clones only, not all of them. The sample has approximately 70,000 clones; approximately 90% are singletons. Sequencing used peripheral blood. All receptors come from a woman older than 75 with active COVID-19.

The chain is built from TRBV28 and TRBJ2-1; D might be TRBD2 (6 bases). Germline CDR1 is MDHEN and CDR2 is SYDVKM. V was trimmed by 5 bases and J by 3 bases, leaving 11 bases between them. There are 14 residues in the CDR3. The CDR3 sequence: CASSPGTDYNEQFF. The CDR3 coding sequence is TGTGCCAGCAGTCCCGGGACTGACTACAATGAGCAGTTCTTC.

As for this clone: The junction departs from the called germline gene at one end, perhaps through a read error. This rearrangement joins TRBV11-2 to TRBJ2-5, with TRBD2 matching 15 bases. The germline CDR1 and CDR2 sequences are SGHAT and FQNNGV. The CDR3 consists of 13 residues. CDR3 sequence: CASSPGTSGRPHF. CDR3 nucleotides: TGTGCCAGCAGCCCAGGGACTAGCGGGAGGCCCCACTTC.

This clone has a handful of counts. This chain joins TRBV5-1 and TRBJ2-7; TRBD2 matches 14 bases. Trimming removed 4 bases from V and 4 bases from J; junction bases left unmatched: 4. The CDR3 has 15 amino acids. Germline assignment: CDR1 SGHRS and CDR2 YFSETQ. In DNA form, the CDR3 reads TGCGCCAGCAGCCAGGGACTAGCGGGAGTGTACGAGCAGTACTTC. Translating it yields CASSQGLAGVYEQYF. Combining the CDR3 with reference TRBV5-1 and TRBJ2-7 gives the whole variable domain KAGVTQTPRYLIKTRGQQVTLSCSPISGHRSVSWYQQTPGQGLQFLFEYFSETQRNKGNFPGRFSGRQFSNSRSEMNVSTLELGDSALYLCASSQGLAGVYEQYFGPGTRLTVT.

V is TRBV19 and J is TRBJ2-2, with TRBD2 matching over 11 bases. This CDR3 has 18 residues. Germline CDR1 reads LNHDA; CDR2 reads SQIVND (reference sequence). Unmatched junction bases numbered 8, after V lost 5 bases and J lost 0 bases. This CDR3 reads CASSFPHSGRANTGELFF. CDR3 DNA: TGTGCCAGTAGTTTTCCCCATAGCGGGAGGGCGAACACCGGGGAGCTGTTTTTT.

The J gene is TRBJ2-2, the V gene TRBV19, with TRBD2 as a possible D gene (6 bases). Germline CDR1 is LNHDA and CDR2 is SQIVND (reference sequence). Trimming took off 4 bases at V and 8 bases at J, with 14 bases between the two ends. This CDR3 spans 14 amino acids. The CDR3 region has the DNA TGTGCCAGTAGTACCGACGGACTAACTGGGGAGCTGTTTTTT. This gives the protein CASSTDGLTGELFF.

The V and J genes are TRBV10-3 and TRBJ2-2; no clear D gene. This CDR3 is built from 15 residues. Per germline, CDR1 ENHRY and CDR2 SYGVKD. Trimming removed 0 bases at V and 3 bases at J, with 8 bases between. The CDR3 region has the DNA TGTGCCATCAGTGAGTCGCGCGAGTACACCGGGGAGCTGTTTTTT. Translating gives CAISESREYTGELFF.

This chain links TRBV20-1 with TRBJ2-5, with 11 bases that match TRBD1. Germline CDR1 reads DFQATT; CDR2 reads SNEGSKA (reference sequence). The CDR3 totals 17 residues. With V trimmed by 6 bases and J by 5 bases, 17 bases remained unmatched. The CDR3 DNA reads as TGCAGTGCCAGTCAGGGACAGGGGGTGCCTGGGATGGAGACCCAGTACTTC. Translating it yields CSASQGQGVPGMETQYF.

J is TRBJ1-5 and V is TRBV6-2 or TRBV6-3; TRBD1 is a possible D gene (6 bases). Between the trimmed V and J ends, which lost 5 bases and 7 bases, there was a span of 15 bases. The germline V gene has CDR1 MNHEY and CDR2 SVGEGT. The CDR3 consists of 14 residues. The CDR3 region has the DNA TGTGCCAGCAGTGTCAGCTGGACAGCCCAGCCCCAGCATTTT. Protein product: CASSVSWTAQPQHF.

The chain is built from TRBV2 and TRBJ1-5; 7 bases are a match to TRBD1. The length of the CDR3 is 14 residues. CDR1 is SNHLY and CDR2 is FYNNEI in the germline V gene. The V gene end was trimmed by 7 bases and the J gene end by 5 bases; junction bases not matched to a gene: 8. The CDR3 DNA sequence: TGTGCCAGCACTCAGACAGGGAGCGATCAGCCCCAGCATTTT. Its protein product is CASTQTGSDQPQHF.

V usage is TRBV30 and J usage is TRBJ2-5; D perhaps matches TRBD1 (6 bases). Germline V lookup: CDR1 GTSNPN, CDR2 SVGIG (reference sequence). The CDR3 is 14 residues long. With 4 bases removed from V and 5 bases from J, the gap between germline ends came to 17 bases. DNA for the CDR3: TGTGCCTGGAAGTGGGCAGGGGATACGGAGACCCAGTACTTC. It encodes CAWKWAGDTETQYF.

The chain employs TRBV7-3 and TRBJ2-7; 10 bases line up with TRBD2. This CDR3 comprises 14 residues. Germline CDR1 SGHTA, CDR2 FQGTGA. V shed 5 bases and J 1 base; nucleotides not matched to a gene: 2. The CDR3 reads CASSILAGSYEQYF. In DNA form, the CDR3 reads TGTGCCAGCAGCATACTAGCGGGATCCTACGAGCAGTACTTC. The whole variable domain, remainder taken from reference TRBV7-3 and TRBJ2-7, is GAGVSQTPSNKVTEKGKYVELRCDPISGHTALYWYRQSLGQGPEFLIYFQGTGAADDSGLPNDRFFAVRPEGSVSTLKIQRTERGDSAVYLCASSILAGSYEQYFGPGTRLTVT.

This clone appeared a single time. This sequence joins TRBV6-5 and TRBJ2-1, with 11 positions matching TRBD2. Per germline, CDR1 MNHEY and CDR2 SVGAGI. With V trimmed by 6 bases and J by 5 bases, 6 bases remained unmatched. This CDR3 spans 15 amino acids. This CDR3 reads CASRLAGGSHNEQFF. In DNA, the CDR3 is TGTGCCAGCAGATTAGCGGGAGGGTCCCACAATGAGCAGTTCTTC.

The chain employs TRBV19 and TRBJ2-5, with a possible D match to TRBD2 (6 bases). CDR3 length: 13 amino acids. The V end was cut by 6 bases, the J end by 5 bases, with 13 bases between. The germline V gene has CDR1 LNHDA and CDR2 SQIVND (reference sequence). CDR3 sequence reads: CASRVAGGETQYF. The CDR3, as DNA: TGTGCCAGTAGGGTTGCTGGGGGGGAGACCCAGTACTTC.

The chain is built from TRBV28 and TRBJ2-6; TRBD2 is a possible D gene (5 bases). The CDR3 length is 16 residues. V was trimmed by 6 bases and J by 4 bases, leaving 16 bases between them. Germline CDR1 MDHEN, CDR2 SYDVKM. CDR3: CASRTSGMGGANVLTF. The CDR3 DNA reads as TGTGCCAGCAGGACCTCCGGGATGGGGGGGGCCAACGTCCTGACTTTC.

The chain employs TRBV7-6 and TRBJ2-5; TRBD1 agrees at 8 bases. CDR3 length: 14 amino acids. Germline loops: CDR1 SGHVS, CDR2 FNYEAQ. V lost 3 bases, J lost 5 bases, and 5 bases stayed unmatched. The CDR3 DNA sequence: TGTGCCAGCAGCTTTGGGACAGGATGGGAGACCCAGTACTTC. It yields the protein CASSFGTGWETQYF.

This clone was seen once. This chain uses TRBV5-4 with TRBJ2-1; 7 bases are shared with TRBD2. CDR1 and CDR2 (germline): SGHNT, YYREEE (reference sequence). This CDR3 is 17 amino acids long. With 6 bases clipped from V and 0 bases from J, the junction kept 12 bases outside the gene matches. The DNA of the CDR3 is TGTGCCAGCACCTCACCTAGCGGTTCGCCCTCCTACAATGAGCAGTTCTTC. Protein product: CASTSPSGSPSYNEQFF. Complete variable domain (other parts from reference TRBV5-4 and TRBJ2-1): ETGVTQSPTHLIKTRGQQVTLRCSSQSGHNTVSWYQQALGQGPQFIFQYYREEENGRGNFPPRFSGLQFPNYSSELNVNALELDDSALYLCASTSPSGSPSYNEQFFGPGTRLTVL.

V and J are TRBV28 and TRBJ2-7; 7 bases are shared with TRBD2. J lost 1 base, V lost 2 bases, and 5 bases had no gene match. CDR1 is MDHEN, CDR2 SYDVKM, per germline. The CDR3 is 15 amino acids. CDR3 bases: TGTGCCAGCAGTTTAAGCCTAGCGGAGTCCTACGAGCAGTACTTC. This encodes CASSLSLAESYEQYF.